The present TCR beta chain was sequenced within a study of T cell responses to AZD1222 COVID-19 vaccine. Findings of the study overall: Regions 160-218 and 743-854 held dominance among vaccine-associated CD4 TCRs, which spanned spike. AZD1222 recipients seropositive at baseline numbered only 5 or 6. It should be noted that donors were predominantly white British and more often female, and clonal diversity was possibly underestimated. Repertoires were obtained solely post-peak T cell response.

TCRdb's copy holds only in-frame clones and misses some; the assay was immunoSEQ multiplex PCR. The sample carries around 270,000 clones, almost 95% recorded once. Points on this clone: Its target is not known.

The CDR3 contains 16 residues. The V gene lost 0 bases and the J gene lost 1 base, with 9 bases spanning the gap. Germline lookup yields CDR1 SGHDN and CDR2 FVKESK. The sequence was collected from an adult who received the AZD1222 COVID-19 vaccine. This specimen consisted of peripheral blood, obtained 28 days after the second AZD1222 dose. The chain recombines TRBV14 with TRBJ2-2; D call uncertain. CDR3 protein: CASSQDFGWNTGELFF. For the CDR3, the DNA is TGTGCCAGCAGCCAAGACTTCGGATGGAACACCGGGGAGCTGTTTTTT.